This T cell receptor beta chain was identified during a study of blood T cell repertoires in COVID-19. The overall study: Samples of COVID-19 (acute and convalescent) were obtained from the United States, Italy and Spain. Sample material is recorded as cDNA or gDNA derived from T cells, B-cell-depleted T cells, or PBMCs.

In the original analysis: Reference gene primer amplification gave nucleated cell count estimates. Measured with immunoSEQ multiplex PCR; TCRdb has only the in-frame clones, and not every one. V and J calls and clone size are those listed in that table; D and trimming were worked out from the DNA. The data hold approximately 300,000 clones, with 85% to 90% observed a single time. Trimming removed 5 bases from V and 2 bases from J, with 9 bases in between. The CDR3 totals 13 residues. Germline V gene sequence: CDR1 KGHSH, CDR2 LQKENI. About this clone: The same CDR3 can be traced to other DNA sequences in this sample.

The rearrangement uses TRBV18 and TRBJ1-2; D is possibly TRBD1 (6 bases). This receptor was taken from a middle-aged woman with acute or convalescent COVID-19. Sequencing was performed on peripheral blood. DNA of the CDR3: TGTGCCAGCTCATCGGACAGCAACTATGGCTACACCTTC. This sequence encodes CASSSDSNYGYTF.